This T cell receptor (beta chain) is drawn from a study of blood T cell repertoires in COVID-19. Turning to the study itself: From T cells, B-cell-depleted T cells, or PBMCs came the material, which was cDNA or gDNA.

Only a few counts were recorded for this clone. Original data processing: How many nucleated cells were present was estimated from reference gene primer amplification. Profiled with immunoSEQ multiplex PCR; TCRdb holds only in-frame clones, not every one. V, J and clone size are those of that table, while D and trimming were read from the DNA. The sample lists 100,000 to 150,000 clones; approximately 82% were seen once. This TCR derives from a man in his sixties with acute or convalescent COVID-19. The sequencing sample was made of peripheral blood.

The DNA of the CDR3 is TGCGCCAGCAGCTTGGCATTCGGGGACGAGCAGTACTTC. The encoded protein is CASSLAFGDEQYF. This chain joins TRBV5-1 and TRBJ2-7; D is possibly TRBD2 (5 bases). The germline V and J ends were trimmed by 0 bases and 5 bases, with 9 bases remaining between them. The germline V gene encodes CDR1 SGHRS and CDR2 YFSETQ. This CDR3 is built from 13 residues.